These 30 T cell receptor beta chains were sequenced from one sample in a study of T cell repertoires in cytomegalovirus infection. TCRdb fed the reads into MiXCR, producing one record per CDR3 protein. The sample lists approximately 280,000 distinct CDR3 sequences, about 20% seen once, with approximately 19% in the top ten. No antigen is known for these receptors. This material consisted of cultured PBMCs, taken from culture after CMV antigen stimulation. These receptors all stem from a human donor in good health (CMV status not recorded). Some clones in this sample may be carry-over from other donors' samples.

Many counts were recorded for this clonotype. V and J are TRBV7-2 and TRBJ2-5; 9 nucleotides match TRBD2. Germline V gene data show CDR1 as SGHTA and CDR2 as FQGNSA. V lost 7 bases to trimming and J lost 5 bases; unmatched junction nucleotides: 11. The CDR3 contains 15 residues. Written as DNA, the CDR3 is TGTGCCAGCACTCTCTGGTCGCGGGAGGGGGAGACCCAGTACTTC. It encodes CASTLWSREGETQYF.

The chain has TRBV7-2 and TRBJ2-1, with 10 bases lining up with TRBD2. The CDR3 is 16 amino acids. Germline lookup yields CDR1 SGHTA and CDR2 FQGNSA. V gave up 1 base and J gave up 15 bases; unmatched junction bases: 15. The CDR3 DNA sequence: TGTGCCAGCAGCTTAGTAGGCTCAGCGGGAGGGCCAGCTTGGTTCTTC. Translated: CASSLVGSAGGPAWFF.

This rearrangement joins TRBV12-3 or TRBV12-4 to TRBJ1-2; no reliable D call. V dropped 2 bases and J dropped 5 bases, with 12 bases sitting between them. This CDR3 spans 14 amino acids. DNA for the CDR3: TGTGCCAGCAGTTTATCCGCAGAGAAGTATGGCTACACCTTC. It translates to CASSLSAEKYGYTF.

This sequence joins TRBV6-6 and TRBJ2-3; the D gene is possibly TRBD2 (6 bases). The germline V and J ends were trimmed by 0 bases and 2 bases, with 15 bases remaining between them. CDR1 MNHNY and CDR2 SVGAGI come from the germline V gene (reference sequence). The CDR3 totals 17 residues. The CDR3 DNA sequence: TGTGCCAGCAGTTACTCGAGTAGGCGGGATCTCACAGATACGCAGTATTTT. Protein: CASSYSSRRDLTDTQYF.

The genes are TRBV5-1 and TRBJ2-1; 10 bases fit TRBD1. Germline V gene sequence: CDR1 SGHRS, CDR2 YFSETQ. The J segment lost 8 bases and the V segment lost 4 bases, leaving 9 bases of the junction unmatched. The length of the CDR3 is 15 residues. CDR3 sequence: CASSASRQGADEQFF. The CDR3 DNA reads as TGCGCCAGCAGCGCAAGCAGACAGGGGGCCGATGAGCAGTTCTTC.

CDR3 loop: CASSSSTSGRVYEQFF. CDR3 bases: TGTGCCAGCAGTTCCTCGACTAGCGGGAGGGTCTATGAGCAGTTCTTC. The genes are TRBV12-3 or TRBV12-4 and TRBJ2-1; 14 bases line up with TRBD2. With V trimmed by 4 bases and J by 8 bases, 7 bases remained unmatched. The CDR3 has 16 amino acids.

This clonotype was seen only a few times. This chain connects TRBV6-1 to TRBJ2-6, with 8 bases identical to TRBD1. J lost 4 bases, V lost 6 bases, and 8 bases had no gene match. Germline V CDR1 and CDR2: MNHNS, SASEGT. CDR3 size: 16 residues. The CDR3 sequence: CASRGIQGVGANVLTF. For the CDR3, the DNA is TGTGCCAGCAGGGGTATACAGGGGGTCGGGGCCAACGTCCTGACTTTC.

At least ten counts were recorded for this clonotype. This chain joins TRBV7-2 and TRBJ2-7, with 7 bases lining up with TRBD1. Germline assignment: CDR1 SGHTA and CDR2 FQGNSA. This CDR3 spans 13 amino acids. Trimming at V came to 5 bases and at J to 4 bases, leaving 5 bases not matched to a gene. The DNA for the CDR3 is TGTGCCAGCAGCCGACAGGGCACATACGAGCAGTACGTC. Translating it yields CASSRQGTYEQYV.

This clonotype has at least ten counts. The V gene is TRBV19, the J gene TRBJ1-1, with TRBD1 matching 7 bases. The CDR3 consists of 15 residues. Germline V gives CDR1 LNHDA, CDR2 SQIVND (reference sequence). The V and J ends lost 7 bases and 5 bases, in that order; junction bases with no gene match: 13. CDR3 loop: CASTDQVTGVTEAFF. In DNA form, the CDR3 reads TGTGCCAGTACCGATCAGGTCACAGGGGTTACTGAAGCTTTCTTT.

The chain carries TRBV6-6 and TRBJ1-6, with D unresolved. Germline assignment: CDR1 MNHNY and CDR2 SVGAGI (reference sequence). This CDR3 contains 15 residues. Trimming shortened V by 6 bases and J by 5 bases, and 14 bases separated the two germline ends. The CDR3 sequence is CASSRPRIDNSPLHF. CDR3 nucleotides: TGTGCCAGCAGCCGACCACGCATAGATAATTCACCCCTCCACTTT.

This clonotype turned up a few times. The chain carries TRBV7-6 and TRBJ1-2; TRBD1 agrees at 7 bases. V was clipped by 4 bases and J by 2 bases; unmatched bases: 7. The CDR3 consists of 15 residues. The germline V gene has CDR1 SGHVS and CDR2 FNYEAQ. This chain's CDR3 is CASSSPTGRNYGYTF. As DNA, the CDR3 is TGTGCCAGCAGCTCGCCGACAGGGAGAAACTATGGCTACACCTTC.

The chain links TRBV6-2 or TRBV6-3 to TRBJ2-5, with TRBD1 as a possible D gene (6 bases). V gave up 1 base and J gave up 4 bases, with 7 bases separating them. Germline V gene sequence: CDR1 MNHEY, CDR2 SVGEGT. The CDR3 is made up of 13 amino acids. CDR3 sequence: CASSYLDRETQYF. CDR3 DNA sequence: TGTGCCAGCAGTTACTTGGACAGAGAGACCCAGTACTTC.

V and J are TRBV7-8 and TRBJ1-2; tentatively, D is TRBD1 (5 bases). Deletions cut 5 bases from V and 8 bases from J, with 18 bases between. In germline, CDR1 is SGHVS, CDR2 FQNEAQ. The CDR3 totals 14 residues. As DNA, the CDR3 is TGTGCCAGCAGCACGAGATACCAGGGAGGGGGCTACACCTTC. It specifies CASSTRYQGGGYTF.

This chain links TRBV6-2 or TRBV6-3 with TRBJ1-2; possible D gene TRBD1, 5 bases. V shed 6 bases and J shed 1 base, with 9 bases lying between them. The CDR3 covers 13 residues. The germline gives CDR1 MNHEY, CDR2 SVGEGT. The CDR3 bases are TGTGCCAGCAGAAACGGGGGTAACTATGGCTACACCTTC. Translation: CASRNGGNYGYTF.

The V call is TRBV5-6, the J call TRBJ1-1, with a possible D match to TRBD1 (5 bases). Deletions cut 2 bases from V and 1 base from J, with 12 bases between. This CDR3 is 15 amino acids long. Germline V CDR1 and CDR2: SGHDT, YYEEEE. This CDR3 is CASSLRTSRNTEAFF. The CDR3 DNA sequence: TGTGCCAGCAGCTTACGGACATCTCGGAACACTGAAGCTTTCTTT.

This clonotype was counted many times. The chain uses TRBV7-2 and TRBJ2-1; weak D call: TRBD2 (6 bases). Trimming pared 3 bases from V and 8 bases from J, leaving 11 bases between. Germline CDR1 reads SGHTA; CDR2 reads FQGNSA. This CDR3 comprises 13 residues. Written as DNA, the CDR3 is TGTGCCAGCAGCTTTCCGGGAGTCCATGAGCAGTTCTTC. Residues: CASSFPGVHEQFF. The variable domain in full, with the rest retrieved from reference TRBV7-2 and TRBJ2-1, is GAGVSQSPSNKVTEKGKDVELRCDPISGHTALYWYRQSLGQGLEFLIYFQGNSAPDKSGLPSDRFSAERTGGSVSTLTIQRTQQEDSAVYLCASSFPGVHEQFFGPGTRLTVL.

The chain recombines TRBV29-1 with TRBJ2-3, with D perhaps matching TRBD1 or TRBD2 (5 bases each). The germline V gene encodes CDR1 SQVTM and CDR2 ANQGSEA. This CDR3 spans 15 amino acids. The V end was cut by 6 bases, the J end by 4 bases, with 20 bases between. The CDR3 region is CSVSGTPMGPDTQYF. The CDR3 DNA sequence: TGCAGCGTATCCGGGACCCCTATGGGTCCAGATACGCAGTATTTT.

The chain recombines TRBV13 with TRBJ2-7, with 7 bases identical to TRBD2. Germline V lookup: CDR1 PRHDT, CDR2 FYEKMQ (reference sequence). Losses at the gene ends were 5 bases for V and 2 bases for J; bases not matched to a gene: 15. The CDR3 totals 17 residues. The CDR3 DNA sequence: TGTGCCAGCAGCCCCCCCTGGGAGGGAGCTGCGCCCTACGAGCAGTACGTC. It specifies CASSPPWEGAAPYEQYV.

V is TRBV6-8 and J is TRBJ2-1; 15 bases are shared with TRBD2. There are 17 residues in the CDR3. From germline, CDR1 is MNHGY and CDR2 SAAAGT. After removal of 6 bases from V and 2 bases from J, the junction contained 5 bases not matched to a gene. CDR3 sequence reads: CASRTGLAGGPYNEQFF. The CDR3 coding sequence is TGTGCCAGCAGAACGGGACTAGCGGGAGGACCCTACAATGAGCAGTTCTTC.

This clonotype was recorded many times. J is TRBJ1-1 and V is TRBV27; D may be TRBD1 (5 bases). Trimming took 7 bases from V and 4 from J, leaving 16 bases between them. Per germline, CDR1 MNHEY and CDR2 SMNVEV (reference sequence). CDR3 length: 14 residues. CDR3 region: CASKGRGVGTEAFF. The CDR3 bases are TGTGCCAGCAAGGGGCGGGGGGTAGGCACTGAAGCTTTCTTT.

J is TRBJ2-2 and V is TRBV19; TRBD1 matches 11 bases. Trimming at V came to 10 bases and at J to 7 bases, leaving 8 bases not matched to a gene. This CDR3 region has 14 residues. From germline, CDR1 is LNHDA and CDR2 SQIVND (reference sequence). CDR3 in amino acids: CATGQGAGGGELFF. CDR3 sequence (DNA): TGTGCCACAGGACAGGGGGCTGGTGGCGGGGAGCTGTTTTTT.

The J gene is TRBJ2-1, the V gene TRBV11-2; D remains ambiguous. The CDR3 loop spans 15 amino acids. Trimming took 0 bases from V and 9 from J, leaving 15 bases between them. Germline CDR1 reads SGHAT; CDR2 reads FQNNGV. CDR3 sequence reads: CASSLEVLAYSEQFF. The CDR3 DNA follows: TGTGCCAGCAGCTTAGAAGTGTTAGCTTACTCTGAGCAGTTCTTC.

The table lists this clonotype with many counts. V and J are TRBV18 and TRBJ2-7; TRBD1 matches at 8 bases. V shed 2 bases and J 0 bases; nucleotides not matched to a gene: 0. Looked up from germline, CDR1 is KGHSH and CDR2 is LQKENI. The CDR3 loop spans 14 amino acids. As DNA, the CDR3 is TGTGCCAGCTCACCAGACAGGGGCTCCTACGAGCAGTACTTC. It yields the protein CASSPDRGSYEQYF.

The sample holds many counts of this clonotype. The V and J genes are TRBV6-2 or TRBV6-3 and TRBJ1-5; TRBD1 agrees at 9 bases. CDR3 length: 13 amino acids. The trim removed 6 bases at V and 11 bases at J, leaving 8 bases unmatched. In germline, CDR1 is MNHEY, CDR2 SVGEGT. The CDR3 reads CASRLTGGEAQHF. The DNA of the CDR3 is TGTGCCAGCAGACTCACAGGGGGCGAAGCCCAGCATTTT.

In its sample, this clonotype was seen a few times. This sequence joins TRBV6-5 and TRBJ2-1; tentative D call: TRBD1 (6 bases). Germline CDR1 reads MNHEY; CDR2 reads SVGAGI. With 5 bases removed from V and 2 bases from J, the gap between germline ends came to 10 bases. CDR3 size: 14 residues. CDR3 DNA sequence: TGTGCCAGCAGTCCCGGGGACACCTACAATGAGCAGTTCTTC. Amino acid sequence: CASSPGDTYNEQFF.

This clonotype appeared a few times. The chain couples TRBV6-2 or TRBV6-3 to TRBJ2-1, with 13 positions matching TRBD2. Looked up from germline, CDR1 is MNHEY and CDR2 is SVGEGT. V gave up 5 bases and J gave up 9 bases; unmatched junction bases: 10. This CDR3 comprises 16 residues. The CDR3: CASSRLAGGGRSEQFF. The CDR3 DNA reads TGTGCCAGCAGTAGACTAGCGGGAGGAGGCCGGAGTGAGCAGTTCTTC.

CDR3 loop: CASSLVSGVGYTF. The CDR3 coding sequence is TGTGCCAGCAGCTTAGTATCCGGGGTAGGCTACACCTTC. V gene TRBV7-6 combines with J gene TRBJ1-2; D call uncertain. This CDR3 contains 13 residues. Trimming took 1 base from V and 8 from J, leaving 11 bases between them. Germline V gene sequence: CDR1 SGHVS, CDR2 FNYEAQ.

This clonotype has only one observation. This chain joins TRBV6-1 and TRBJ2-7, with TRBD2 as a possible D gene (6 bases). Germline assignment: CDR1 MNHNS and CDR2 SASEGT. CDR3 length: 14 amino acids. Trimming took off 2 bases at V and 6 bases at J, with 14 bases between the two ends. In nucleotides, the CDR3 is TGTGCCAGCAGTGAATTCCAGGTGGGGGGCGAGCAGTACGTC. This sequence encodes CASSEFQVGGEQYV.

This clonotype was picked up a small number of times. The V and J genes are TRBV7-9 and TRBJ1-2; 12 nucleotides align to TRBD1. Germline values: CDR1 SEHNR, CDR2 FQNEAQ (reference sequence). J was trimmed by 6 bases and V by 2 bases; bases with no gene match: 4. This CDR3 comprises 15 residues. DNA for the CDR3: TGTGCCAGCAGCTTATTGGGACAGGGGGCGGATGGCTACACCTTC. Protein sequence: CASSLLGQGADGYTF.

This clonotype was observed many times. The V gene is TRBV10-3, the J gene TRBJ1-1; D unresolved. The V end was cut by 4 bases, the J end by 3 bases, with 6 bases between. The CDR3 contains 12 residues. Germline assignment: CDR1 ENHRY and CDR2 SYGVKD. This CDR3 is CAISGRDTEAFF. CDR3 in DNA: TGTGCCATCAGTGGCCGGGACACTGAAGCTTTCTTT.